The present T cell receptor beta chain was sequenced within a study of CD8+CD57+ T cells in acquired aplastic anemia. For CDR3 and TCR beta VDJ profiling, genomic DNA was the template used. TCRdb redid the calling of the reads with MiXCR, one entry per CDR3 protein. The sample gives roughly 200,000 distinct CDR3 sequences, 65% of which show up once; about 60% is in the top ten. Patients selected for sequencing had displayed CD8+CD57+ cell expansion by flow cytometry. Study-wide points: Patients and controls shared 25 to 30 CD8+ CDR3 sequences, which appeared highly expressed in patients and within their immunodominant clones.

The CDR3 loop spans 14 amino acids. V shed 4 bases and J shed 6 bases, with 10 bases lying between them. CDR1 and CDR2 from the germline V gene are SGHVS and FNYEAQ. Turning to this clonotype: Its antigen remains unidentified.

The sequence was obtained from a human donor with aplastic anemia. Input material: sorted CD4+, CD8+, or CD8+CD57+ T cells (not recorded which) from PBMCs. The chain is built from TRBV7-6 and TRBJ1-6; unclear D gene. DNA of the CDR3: TGTGCCAGCAGCTCCCGAGAACTTAATTCACCCCTCCACTTT. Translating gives CASSSRELNSPLHF.